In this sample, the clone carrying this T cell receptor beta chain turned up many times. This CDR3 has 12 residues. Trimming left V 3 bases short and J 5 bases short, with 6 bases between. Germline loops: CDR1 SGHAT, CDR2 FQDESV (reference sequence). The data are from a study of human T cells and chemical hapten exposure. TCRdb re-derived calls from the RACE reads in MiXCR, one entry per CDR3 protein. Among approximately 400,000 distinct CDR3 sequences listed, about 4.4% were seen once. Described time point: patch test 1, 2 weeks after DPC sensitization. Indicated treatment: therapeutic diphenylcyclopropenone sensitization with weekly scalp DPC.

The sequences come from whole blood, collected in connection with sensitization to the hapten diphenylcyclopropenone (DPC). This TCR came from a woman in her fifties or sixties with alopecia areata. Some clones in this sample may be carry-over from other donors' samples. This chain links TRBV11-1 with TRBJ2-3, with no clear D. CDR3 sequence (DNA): TGTGCCAGCAGCTTTAAGGGAGATACGCAGTATTTT. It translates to CASSFKGDTQYF.